Below are 19 T cell receptor beta chains sequenced from a single sample in a study of immune evolution from preneoplasia to lung adenocarcinoma. TCRdb keeps only in-frame clones here, not all; method: immunoSEQ multiplex PCR. The sample yields about 5,600 clones, over 65% seen once. Material for sequencing was FFPE lung adenocarcinoma in situ tissue. These receptors came from a person aged 55-85 years with lung adenocarcinoma.

This chain connects TRBV10-3 to TRBJ2-1, with D perhaps TRBD1 (6 bases). The CDR3 consists of 14 residues. V lost 0 bases and J lost 6, with 9 bases in between. The V gene's germline CDR1 is ENHRY and CDR2 SYGVKD. The CDR3 spells CAISESNRANEQFF. CDR3 coding DNA: TGTGCCATCAGTGAGTCGAACAGGGCCAATGAGCAGTTCTTC.

V is TRBV28 and J is TRBJ1-3, with a tentative D call TRBD1 (5 bases). This CDR3 spans 15 amino acids. V lost 2 bases and J lost 0, with 8 bases in between. Germline CDR1 is MDHEN and CDR2 is SYDVKM. The CDR3 DNA sequence: TGTGCCAGCAGTTTAGGGGGATCCTCTGGAAACACCATATATTTT. Its protein is CASSLGGSSGNTIYF.

The V call is TRBV28, the J call TRBJ1-5; perhaps TRBD1 as D (5 bases). The germline V gene has CDR1 MDHEN and CDR2 SYDVKM. The CDR3 is 14 amino acids. V gave up 2 bases and J gave up 5 bases, with 10 bases separating them. The CDR3 region has the DNA TGTGCCAGCAGTTTAGGGGGACTTCATCAGCCCCAGCATTTT. The encoded protein is CASSLGGLHQPQHF.

The chain has TRBV4-1 and TRBJ1-4; no reliable D call. Germline assignment: CDR1 MGHRA and CDR2 YSYEKL. This CDR3 comprises 17 residues. V lost 0 bases, J lost 4 bases, and 15 bases lay in between. The CDR3 loop reads CASSQENGRAGNEKLFF. CDR3 sequence (DNA): TGCGCCAGCAGCCAAGAAAATGGACGGGCCGGTAATGAAAAACTGTTTTTT.

This chain uses TRBV11-3 with TRBJ2-1; TRBD1 is a possible D gene (5 bases). The CDR3 sequence is 15 residues long. The germline gives CDR1 SGHNT, CDR2 YENEEA. V lost 5 bases to trimming and J lost 8 bases, with 19 bases between them. The CDR3 protein is CASSPGAGPYDEQFF. In nucleotides, the CDR3 is TGTGCCAGCAGCCCTGGGGCAGGACCCTATGATGAGCAGTTCTTC.

The CDR3 nucleotides are TGTGCCACCAGCACAGAGACAGGGAACTATGGCTACACCTTC. This translates into CATSTETGNYGYTF. The chain couples TRBV15 to TRBJ1-2; 7 bases are shared with TRBD1. The CDR3 spans 14 residues. CDR1 is LNHNV, CDR2 YYDKDF, per germline (reference sequence). Trimming at V came to 4 bases and at J to 2 bases, leaving 4 bases not matched to a gene.

This clone was counted a few times. V usage is TRBV5-1 and J usage is TRBJ2-4; D could derive from TRBD1 or TRBD2 (6 bases each). The CDR3 sequence is 15 residues long. Germline-derived CDR1 and CDR2 are SGHRS and YFSETQ. The V end lost 1 base, the J end lost 1 base, and 9 bases lay between the germline ends. The CDR3 coding sequence is TGCGCCAGCAGCTTGATGGGGGGCGCCAAAAACATTCAGTACTTC. The encoded protein is CASSLMGGAKNIQYF. Full variable domain (remainder filled in from reference TRBV5-1 and TRBJ2-4): KAGVTQTPRYLIKTRGQQVTLSCSPISGHRSVSWYQQTPGQGLQFLFEYFSETQRNKGNFPGRFSGRQFSNSRSEMNVSTLELGDSALYLCASSLMGGAKNIQYFGAGTRLSVL.

This clone was detected once. The V gene is TRBV11-2, the J gene TRBJ1-1; unclear D gene. Germline V CDR1 and CDR2: SGHAT, FQNNGV. With 1 base removed from V and 5 bases from J, the gap between germline ends came to 8 bases. The CDR3 is made up of 13 amino acids. CDR3 DNA sequence: TGTGCCAGCAGCTTAGGTGGGAATACTGAAGCTTTCTTT. It specifies CASSLGGNTEAFF.

This chain connects TRBV7-9 to TRBJ1-1; 8 positions match TRBD1. This CDR3 comprises 15 residues. The germline gives CDR1 SEHNR, CDR2 FQNEAQ (reference sequence). V gave up 3 bases and J gave up 7 bases; unmatched junction bases: 10. CDR3 sequence reads: CASSFGTGTRDEAFF. CDR3 bases: TGTGCCAGCAGCTTCGGGACAGGCACGCGGGATGAAGCTTTCTTT. Filled out from reference TRBV7-9 and TRBJ1-1, the complete variable domain reads DTGVSQNPRHKITKRGQNVTFRCDPISEHNRLYWYRQTLGQGPEFLTYFQNEAQLEKSRLLSDRFSAERPKGSFSTLEIQRTEQGDSAMYLCASSFGTGTRDEAFFGQGTRLTVV.

The chain uses TRBV10-2 and TRBJ1-1; 10 nucleotides match TRBD1. Germline V lookup: CDR1 WSHSY, CDR2 SAAADI. The CDR3 runs 13 residues. V lost 6 bases to trimming and J lost 8 bases; unmatched junction nucleotides: 6. The CDR3 bases are TGCGCCAGCAGCCTGACAGGGGGCTCAGAAGCTTTCTTT. Its translation is CASSLTGGSEAFF.

This clone was detected only a few times. The chain has TRBV7-2 and TRBJ2-7; 11 nucleotides agree with TRBD2. Per germline, CDR1 SGHTA and CDR2 FQGNSA. The CDR3 loop spans 14 amino acids. V gave up 3 bases and J gave up 7 bases; unmatched junction bases: 5. DNA for the CDR3: TGTGCCAGCAGCTTTACTAGCGGGGGCTCTGAGCAGTACTTC. The encoded protein is CASSFTSGGSEQYF.

The table lists this clone with a few counts. This chain links TRBV18 with TRBJ1-2; D unclear. The V and J ends lost 2 bases and 1 base respectively, with 14 bases between them. Germline values: CDR1 KGHSH, CDR2 LQKENI. The CDR3 contains 16 residues. CDR3 in amino acids: CASSPVFRPINYGYTF. CDR3 sequence (DNA): TGTGCCAGCTCACCAGTCTTCCGGCCGATTAACTATGGCTACACCTTC.

The chain links TRBV2 to TRBJ1-2; no definite D call. Germline V gene lookup returns CDR1 SNHLY and CDR2 FYNNEI. The ends were cut back, 6 bases at V and 2 bases at J, with 13 bases in the middle. The CDR3 consists of 14 residues. This CDR3 reads CASRFDAGNYGYTF. The DNA of the CDR3 is TGTGCCAGCAGGTTCGACGCGGGAAACTATGGCTACACCTTC.

The genes are TRBV4-3 and TRBJ1-2; D gene unclear. Deletions cut 4 bases from V and 6 bases from J, with 21 bases between. The CDR3 has 16 amino acids. Germline V gene sequence: CDR1 LGHNA, CDR2 YSLEER. The CDR3 DNA sequence: TGCGCCAGCAGCCTCAGGCCTGGGGAATATGGCGATGGCTACACCTTC. It codes for CASSLRPGEYGDGYTF.

This chain joins TRBV14 and TRBJ1-6, with TRBD1 matching over 8 bases. The trim removed 3 bases at V and 7 bases at J, leaving 8 bases unmatched. This CDR3 is 16 amino acids long. CDR1 SGHDN and CDR2 FVKESK come from the germline V gene. The CDR3 sequence is CASSHGWTGLNSPLHF. The DNA of the CDR3 is TGTGCCAGCAGCCATGGTTGGACAGGGCTCAATTCACCCCTCCACTTT.

This clone was seen a few times. The chain uses TRBV7-8 and TRBJ2-3; D gene unclear. The germline CDR1 and CDR2 sequences are SGHVS and FQNEAQ. The CDR3 consists of 16 residues. V was shortened by 2 bases and J by 0 bases, with 12 bases between the two germline ends. CDR3 amino acids: CASSLQLRPSTDTQYF. The DNA of the CDR3 is TGTGCCAGCAGCTTACAACTGAGACCTAGCACAGATACGCAGTATTTT.

J is TRBJ2-7 and V is TRBV27; 8 positions match TRBD1. There are 16 residues in the CDR3. Germline V gives CDR1 MNHEY, CDR2 SMNVEV (reference sequence). V trimming: 5 bases; J trimming: 0 bases; junction bases outside the gene matches: 9. The CDR3 spells CASSPGTGGDSYEQYF. The CDR3 coding sequence is TGTGCCAGCAGTCCAGGGACAGGTGGGGACTCCTACGAGCAGTACTTC.

V gene TRBV9 combines with J gene TRBJ2-2; 15 bases are a match to TRBD2. Germline V gene sequence: CDR1 SGDLS, CDR2 YYNGEE. This CDR3 has 19 residues. The junction had 12 bases not matched to a gene; V was cut back by 4 bases and J by 5 bases. The CDR3 DNA reads TGTGCCAGCAGCCTCGGGACTAGCGGGGGGCTAGGATTGACCGGGGAGCTGTTTTTT. This gives the protein CASSLGTSGGLGLTGELFF.

This clone has a handful of counts. The chain recombines TRBV4-2 with TRBJ2-1; 13 nucleotides line up with TRBD2. This CDR3 comprises 15 residues. With 4 bases clipped from V and 8 bases from J, the junction kept 5 bases outside the gene matches. Germline CDR1 LGHNA, CDR2 YNFKEQ. CDR3 protein: CASSRGLAGQDEQFF. CDR3 bases: TGTGCCAGCAGCCGGGGACTAGCGGGGCAAGATGAGCAGTTCTTC.